A selection of T cell receptor beta chains follows, all from one sample in a study of technical replicates of blood from a few donors. Assay: immunoSEQ multiplex PCR; the TCRdb copy retains only in-frame clones and omits some. The sample holds around 72,000 clones; around nine tenths are singletons and the top ten take 0.35% to 0.45%. The specimen was T cells isolated from PBMCs. The source is a human donor in good health. Both conserved end residues are part of each CDR3. A D gene is named only where the DNA matches it firmly. The size field is filled for only some rows; it gives once, few, many or a size class.

>-|14|TRBJ2-3|-|TRBV7-9
TGTGCCAGCAGCTTAGTCACAGGCACAGATACGCAGTATTTT
CASSLVTGTDTQYF
>-|13|TRBJ2-7|once|TRBV10-3
TGTGCCATCAGTGGGGACAATTCCTACGAGCAGTACTTC
CAISGDNSYEQYF
>TRBD1|15|TRBJ1-5|-|TRBV6-1
TGTGCCAGCAGTAAGACAGGGGCTACATACCAGCCCCAGCATTTT
CASSKTGATYQPQHF
>TRBD1|17|TRBJ2-3|-|TRBV11-2
TGTGCCAGCAGCTTTATTCCGGACAGGACACTCACAGATACGCAGTATTTT
CASSFIPDRTLTDTQYF
>-|16|TRBJ1-1|-|TRBV27
TGTGCCAGCAGTACCAGGGAGGAGGGACCCAACACTGAAGCTTTCTTT
CASSTREEGPNTEAFF
>-|16|TRBJ1-4|-|TRBV14
TGTGCCAGCAGCCAAGATGACAGATCGTATAATGAAAAACTGTTTTTT
CASSQDDRSYNEKLFF
>-|11|TRBJ1-1|-|TRBV20-1
TGCAGTGCCCCGGGTGACACTGAAGCTTTCTTT
CSAPGDTEAFF
>-|17|TRBJ2-4|-|TRBV28
TGTGCCAGCAGTACTGACTTTGGGATAGGGGGCAAAAACATTCAGTACTTC
CASSTDFGIGGKNIQYF
>TRBD1|14|TRBJ1-1|-|TRBV11-3
TGTGCCAGCGCATACAGGGGACCGAACACTGAAGCTTTCTTT
CASAYRGPNTEAFF
>TRBD2|17|TRBJ2-5|-|TRBV9
TGTGCCAGCAGCGCCGGGCCAGGGACTAGCGGGAGGGAGACCCAGTACTTC
CASSAGPGTSGRETQYF
>-|14|TRBJ1-1|-|TRBV6-1
TGTGCCAGCAGTGAAAGTTATGCGGGAGGTGAAGCTTTCTTT
CASSESYAGGEAFF
>TRBD2|18|TRBJ2-5|-|TRBV9
TGTGCCAGCAGCGCCCCCCGGGGGAGCGGGAGCTCCCAAGAGACCCAGTACTTC
CASSAPRGSGSSQETQYF
>-|13|TRBJ1-4|-|TRBV6-5
TGTGCCACCCGGGGGTGGTCTAATGAAAAACTGTTTTTT
CATRGWSNEKLFF
>-|18|TRBJ2-1|-|TRBV18
TGTGCCAGCTCACCGCCTAGGACGTGGGGGCTTCTCTACAATGAGCAGTTCTTC
CASSPPRTWGLLYNEQFF
>-|16|TRBJ2-1|-|TRBV11-2
TGTGCCAGCAGCTTATTGGGGGTGGAGGGCTACAATGAGCAGTTCTTC
CASSLLGVEGYNEQFF
>-|15|TRBJ1-1|-|TRBV2
TGTGCCAGCAGTCAAGAGGGGGACCGAACAACTGAAGCTTTCTTT
CASSQEGDRTTEAFF
>-|15|TRBJ1-5|-|TRBV28
TGTGCCAGCGTAAGACGGGGGAGAATCAATCAGCCCCAGCATTTT
CASVRRGRINQPQHF
>TRBD1|12|TRBJ1-5|-|TRBV29-1
TGCAGCGTTGTAACAGGGGATCAGCCCCAGCATTTT
CSVVTGDQPQHF
>TRBD2|16|TRBJ2-7|-|TRBV27
TGTGCCAGCATCATATCGGTGGCGGGAGGGCCCCACGAGCAGTACTTC
CASIISVAGGPHEQYF
>-|14|TRBJ1-3|-|TRBV19
TGTGCCAGTACCTTCGGTGGCTCTGGAAACACCATATATTTT
CASTFGGSGNTIYF
>TRBD1|13|TRBJ2-7|-|TRBV6-1
TGTGCCAGCAGATGGACAGGGAAAAACGAGCAGTACTTC
CASRWTGKNEQYF
>-|13|TRBJ1-3|-|TRBV30
TGTGCCTGGGGCGGGGTTTCTGGAAACACCATATATTTT
CAWGGVSGNTIYF
>-|16|TRBJ2-1|-|TRBV7-6
TGTGCCAGCAGCTCCCATACAGGGCGCGCAGGAGTTGAGCAGTTCTTC
CASSSHTGRAGVEQFF
>TRBD2|17|TRBJ2-7|few|TRBV14
TGTGCCAGCAGCCAAGATTGGCTAGCGGGGACTAAGGGCGAGCAGTACTTC
CASSQDWLAGTKGEQYF
>TRBD2|17|TRBJ2-7|-|TRBV10-3
TGTGCCATCAGTGAGGGCAGCGGGAGCGGCATGCGTTACGAGCAGTACTTC
CAISEGSGSGMRYEQYF
>-|15|TRBJ2-5|-|TRBV27
TGTGCCAGCAGTTCCCCCCTTGACAGCCAAGAGACCCAGTACTTC
CASSSPLDSQETQYF
>-|15|TRBJ2-1|-|TRBV19
TGTGCCAGTAGTATAGCGGGAGTGATCCACAATGAGCAGTTCTTC
CASSIAGVIHNEQFF
>TRBD2|16|TRBJ2-7|-|TRBV7-2
TGTGCCAGCAGGACTGCCAGGCGGGAGGACCCCTACGAGCAGTACTTC
CASRTARREDPYEQYF
>-|14|TRBJ1-1|-|TRBV10-1
TGCGCCAGCTCTATAACACGGGCGGGCGCTGAAGCTTTCTTT
CASSITRAGAEAFF
>TRBD1|13|TRBJ2-5|-|TRBV7-9
TGTGCCAGCAGCCCAGGGGGAGAAGAGACCCAGTACTTC
CASSPGGEETQYF
>-|15|TRBJ2-1|once|TRBV5-5
TGTGCCAGCAGCTTTAGATCTGGACTGTACAATGAGCAGTTCTTC
CASSFRSGLYNEQFF
>TRBD1|12|TRBJ1-2|-|TRBV5-1
TGCGCCAGCAGCTGGGGGACAGATGGCTACACCTTC
CASSWGTDGYTF
>-|15|TRBJ2-7|-|TRBV18
TGTGCCAGCTCCCCGGTGGGTCGGAGCCTCTACGAGCAGTACTTC
CASSPVGRSLYEQYF
>TRBD2|14|TRBJ2-1|-|TRBV5-1
TGCGCCAGCAGCTTGGAGGGAGGGCCGCATGAGCAGTTCTTC
CASSLEGGPHEQFF
>TRBD2|15|TRBJ2-1|-|TRBV4-2
TGTGCCAGCAGCCAAGGGGGACTAGCGGGAGTTGTGCAGTTCTTC
CASSQGGLAGVVQFF
>-|13|TRBJ1-2|-|TRBV7-2
TGTGCCAGCAGCTCAACCGGTAACTATGGCTACACCTTC
CASSSTGNYGYTF
>-|16|TRBJ2-1|-|TRBV28
TGTGCCAGCACCGGCCATTGGGAAACGGGATTAAATGAGCAGTTCTTC
CASTGHWETGLNEQFF
>TRBD2|16|TRBJ2-3|few|TRBV11-1
TGTGCCAGCAGCCCCGGGACTAGCGGGCACACAGATACGCAGTATTTT
CASSPGTSGHTDTQYF
>TRBD1|15|TRBJ1-2|-|TRBV5-1
TGCGCCAGCAGCTTGTCCTCAGGGGGTGACTATGGCTACACCTTC
CASSLSSGGDYGYTF
>-|16|TRBJ2-3|-|TRBV6-5
TGTGCCAGCAGTTACAGCGGCAGACCCAGCACAGATACGCAGTATTTT
CASSYSGRPSTDTQYF
>TRBD2|17|TRBJ2-3|-|TRBV9
TGTGCCAGCAGCGTAGAACTAGCGGGAGGGGGGACAGATACGCAGTATTTT
CASSVELAGGGTDTQYF
>TRBD2|16|TRBJ2-3|-|TRBV5-1
TGCGCCAGCAGCTGGGGGACTAGCGGGGACACAGATACGCAGTATTTT
CASSWGTSGDTDTQYF
>TRBD2|15|TRBJ2-1|-|TRBV5-4
TGTGCCAGCAGCGGGACTAGCGGGAGCTCCGGTGAGCAGTTCTTC
CASSGTSGSSGEQFF
>TRBD2|13|TRBJ2-1|-|TRBV2
TGTGCCACTAGGACTAGCGGGTACAATGAGCAGTTCTTC
CATRTSGYNEQFF
>-|15|TRBJ2-3|-|TRBV11-2
TGTGCCAGCAGCTTCGGACTGGGTCTGGGAGATACGCAGTATTTT
CASSFGLGLGDTQYF
>-|12|TRBJ1-1|few|TRBV6-1
TGTGCCTGGGGGGAGAGGGACACTGAAGCTTTCTTT
CAWGERDTEAFF
>-|13|TRBJ1-3|-|TRBV6-5
TGTGCCAGCAGTTTTATATCCGGAAACACCATATATTTT
CASSFISGNTIYF
>TRBD2|16|TRBJ2-1|-|TRBV6-5
TGTGCCAGCAGTTACTCGAGACTAGCGGGAGGCAATGAGCAGTTCTTC
CASSYSRLAGGNEQFF
>-|13|TRBJ2-7|-|TRBV4-2
TGTGCCAGCAGCCACCAGCGGTCCTACGAGCAGTACTTC
CASSHQRSYEQYF
>-|12|TRBJ2-1|-|TRBV7-3
TGTGCCAGCAGCCTGACAGCCTCCGAGCAGTTCTTC
CASSLTASEQFF
>TRBD2|14|TRBJ2-7|-|TRBV2
TGTGCCATCCCGACTAGCGGGAGCCCCTACGAGCAGTACTTC
CAIPTSGSPYEQYF
>-|12|TRBJ2-7|-|TRBV7-6
TGTGCCAGCAGGAGTGGGAGTTACGAGCAGTACTTC
CASRSGSYEQYF
>TRBD2|18|TRBJ2-6|-|TRBV7-2
TGTGCCAGCAGCTTAGTAGGACTAGCAGTCTCTGGGGCCAACGTCCTGACTTTC
CASSLVGLAVSGANVLTF
>-|16|TRBJ1-2|-|TRBV19
TGTGCCAGTAGTAGCCAAACCTCGACAGTAGGGTATGGCTACACCTTC
CASSSQTSTVGYGYTF
>-|16|TRBJ1-5|once|TRBV19
TGTGCCAGTAGTATGGGAGGAGAGGGCCCAAATCAGCCCCAGCATTTT
CASSMGGEGPNQPQHF
>-|15|TRBJ2-7|-|TRBV6-4
TGTGCCAGCAGTGACCAGCCAGGGGAAGCCTACGAGCAGTACTTC
CASSDQPGEAYEQYF
>-|12|TRBJ1-1|few|TRBV28
TGTGCCAGCAGTTCCGTGAACACTGAAGCTTTCTTT
CASSSVNTEAFF
>-|15|TRBJ2-1|-|TRBV7-8
TGTGCCAGCAGCTTTTGGCGGGATTATATGGATGAGCAGTTCTTC
CASSFWRDYMDEQFF
>TRBD1|14|TRBJ2-1|-|TRBV6-5
TGTGCCAGCAGTGGACAGGGCTTCTACAATGAGCAGTTCTTC
CASSGQGFYNEQFF